This paragraph reports one T cell receptor (beta chain). Its antigen remains unknown. The junction and the germline gene differ at one end; a read error may be behind it. This table comes from immunoSEQ multiplex PCR, and its TCRdb copy is limited to in-frame clones, with some not included. Of 85,000 to 90,000 clones in the sample, around 90% are singletons; the top ten hold roughly 15%. This sample was included in a study of siplizumab effects on memory and regulatory T cells. Study outcomes and limitations: Naive-or-memory phenotypes were unassignable for roughly 75-97% of proliferating CD4+ or CD8+ clones. The alloreactive clones that mapped to unstimulated subsets made up only a minor fraction. Proliferating Tregs taken from siplizumab cultures were not shown to have a confirmed suppressive function. Memory cells that were CD4+ and unstimulated gave rise to alloreactive sequences, which siplizumab significantly reduced.

What was sequenced was CD4+ T cells sorted from blood. This receptor was identified in a human donor in good health.

The CDR3 DNA follows: TGCAGCATTGACAGGGGGCTAGAGACCCAGTACTTC. Its translation is CSIDRGLETQYF. This chain connects TRBV29-1 to TRBJ2-5, with 10 bases that match TRBD1. Germline V gene lookup returns CDR1 SQVTM and CDR2 ANQGSEA. The CDR3 is 12 residues long.